This is a list of T cell receptor beta chains from one sample in a study of cytotoxic CD8 clonotypes in ibrutinib-treated CLL. TCRdb's table, derived via immunoSEQ multiplex PCR, lists solely in-frame clones and lacks some. The table shows 150,000 or so clones, with less than 85% occurring only once. The source material was PBMCs, sampled after 24 months of ibrutinib treatment. These receptors all stem from a human donor with chronic lymphocytic leukemia. The CDR3 runs from the conserved cysteine through the conserved F or W. Fields, in order: V gene, clone size, J gene, D gene, CDR3 protein, CDR3 DNA. A D gene is named only where the DNA matches it firmly. Clone size is shown for a subset of rows, as once, few, many or a class of expanded clone.

TRBV19	NA	TRBJ1-3	TRBD1	CASSITGGTGNTIYF	TGTGCCAGTAGTATCACAGGGGGCACTGGAAACACCATATATTTT
TRBV6-1	NA	TRBJ2-1	TRBD2	CASSDLPGGSPSVNEQFF	TGTGCCAGCAGTGACCTACCGGGGGGGTCTCCTTCGGTCAATGAGCAGTTCTTC
TRBV27	once	TRBJ2-2	NA	CASSFKPGPLAGELFF	TGTGCCAGCAGTTTTAAACCAGGGCCCCTAGCCGGGGAGCTGTTTTTT
TRBV5-8	NA	TRBJ2-7	TRBD1	CASRQGVGEQYF	TGTGCCAGTAGACAGGGGGTGGGTGAGCAGTACTTC
TRBV30	NA	TRBJ1-2	TRBD1	CARSGGTATTGYTF	TGTGCCCGGTCTGGAGGGACAGCCACCACAGGCTACACCTTC
TRBV4-3	NA	TRBJ2-3	NA	CASSQEASKGSTQYF	TGCGCCAGCAGCCAAGAGGCTAGTAAGGGGTCGACGCAGTATTTT
TRBV5-1	NA	TRBJ1-4	NA	CASSLGGSNEKLFF	TGCGCCAGCAGCTTGGGGGGGTCTAATGAAAAACTGTTTTTT
TRBV19	NA	TRBJ1-5	TRBD1	CASIGGDRGNQPQHF	TGTGCCAGTATCGGGGGGGACAGGGGCAATCAGCCCCAGCATTTT
TRBV9	NA	TRBJ2-3	NA	CASSPGGVTGTQYF	TGTGCCAGCAGCCCAGGCGGGGTGACGGGTACGCAGTATTTT
TRBV28	NA	TRBJ1-2	NA	CASRPRWGEGYTF	TGTGCCAGCAGACCCCGTTGGGGGGAGGGCTACACCTTC
TRBV30	NA	TRBJ2-5	NA	CAWSVGGSRETQYF	TGTGCCTGGAGTGTAGGGGGGTCGAGAGAGACCCAGTACTTC
TRBV5-1	NA	TRBJ2-5	NA	CASSLLGETQYF	TGCGCCAGCAGCTTGTTGGGGGAGACCCAGTACTTC
TRBV6-5	NA	TRBJ2-3	NA	CASSYLGLSTDTQYF	TGTGCCAGCAGTTACTTGGGACTTAGCACAGATACGCAGTATTTT
TRBV10-2	NA	TRBJ2-1	TRBD1	CASRAGGGSYNEQFF	TGCGCCAGCAGGGCAGGGGGCGGCTCCTACAATGAGCAGTTCTTC
TRBV7-2	NA	TRBJ2-7	NA	CASSLFSGTQYEQYF	TGTGCCAGCAGCTTATTTTCCGGGACTCAGTACGAGCAGTACTTC
TRBV4-2	NA	TRBJ2-5	TRBD2	CASKGTAGGFQETQYF	TGTGCCAGTAAGGGGACAGCGGGGGGATTCCAAGAGACCCAGTACTTC
TRBV9	NA	TRBJ2-1	NA	CASSVSGTTDREQFF	TGTGCCAGCAGCGTAAGCGGAACAACCGATCGGGAGCAGTTCTTC
TRBV7-2	NA	TRBJ1-2	TRBD1	CASSPRDRGIYGYTF	TGTGCCAGCAGCCCTAGGGACAGGGGGATCTATGGCTACACCTTC
TRBV5-1	NA	TRBJ2-7	TRBD1	CASSLAWTGTSYEQYF	TGCGCCAGCAGCTTGGCCTGGACAGGGACCTCCTACGAGCAGTACTTC
TRBV5-1	once	TRBJ1-5	NA	CASSLVPGLFQPQHF	TGCGCCAGCAGCTTGGTCCCAGGGCTCTTTCAGCCCCAGCATTTT
TRBV19	NA	TRBJ2-1	NA	CASSRGGQSYNEQFF	TGTGCCAGTAGCCGGGGGGGACAGTCCTACAATGAGCAGTTCTTC
TRBV5-6	NA	TRBJ1-1	NA	CASSWNFFTEAFF	TGTGCCAGCAGCTGGAACTTTTTCACTGAAGCTTTCTTT
TRBV7-2	NA	TRBJ2-7	NA	CASTLGGAGNYEQYF	TGTGCCAGCACCCTTGGGGGGGCGGGGAACTACGAGCAGTACTTC
TRBV14	NA	TRBJ2-5	TRBD2	CASSRGLLQETQYF	TGTGCCAGCAGCCGGGGACTACTCCAAGAGACCCAGTACTTC
TRBV27	NA	TRBJ1-2	NA	CASSLRTAGAESYGYTF	TGTGCCAGCAGCCTCCGTACCGCAGGGGCCGAGAGCTATGGCTACACCTTC
TRBV19	few	TRBJ2-3	NA	CASSRVSTDTQYF	TGTGCCAGTAGTAGGGTTAGCACAGATACGCAGTATTTT
TRBV14	NA	TRBJ1-1	NA	CASSPRGGHTEAFF	TGTGCCAGCAGCCCCCGGGGGGGACACACTGAAGCTTTCTTT
TRBV28	NA	TRBJ1-2	TRBD1	CASRLPGQSNYGYTF	TGTGCCAGCAGACTCCCGGGACAGTCCAACTATGGCTACACCTTC
TRBV4-2	NA	TRBJ2-1	NA	CASSQMVPGGNEQFF	TGTGCCAGCAGCCAAATGGTCCCTGGGGGCAATGAGCAGTTCTTC
TRBV5-1	NA	TRBJ2-5	TRBD2	CASARAGGPETQYF	TGCGCCAGCGCCCGAGCGGGAGGGCCTGAGACCCAGTACTTC
TRBV15	NA	TRBJ1-2	NA	CATSRDAALTNYGYTF	TGTGCCACCAGCAGAGATGCGGCACTGACTAACTATGGCTACACCTTC
TRBV29-1	NA	TRBJ2-6	NA	CSVPKTASGANVLTF	TGCAGCGTCCCAAAGACAGCCTCTGGGGCCAACGTCCTGACTTTC
TRBV28	NA	TRBJ2-7	TRBD1	CASSSSLRWDRATYEQYF	TGTGCCAGCAGTTCCTCCCTTAGGTGGGACAGGGCTACCTACGAGCAGTACTTC
TRBV28	NA	TRBJ1-5	TRBD1	CASRPTGRQGQPQHF	TGTGCCAGCAGGCCGACAGGGCGACAGGGTCAGCCCCAGCATTTT
TRBV19	few	TRBJ1-5	TRBD1	CASSLSTGVGGQPQHF	TGTGCCAGTAGTCTTTCGACAGGGGTTGGTGGTCAGCCCCAGCATTTT
TRBV10-2	NA	TRBJ2-2	NA	CASRRSGANTGELFF	TGCGCCAGCAGACGTAGCGGAGCGAACACCGGGGAGCTGTTTTTT
TRBV30	NA	TRBJ1-1	NA	CARRRPNTEAFF	TGTGCCCGGCGGCGCCCGAACACTGAAGCTTTCTTT
TRBV30	once	TRBJ2-4	NA	CAWSRLRSGAKNIQYF	TGTGCCTGGAGTCGATTAAGGAGTGGAGCCAAAAACATTCAGTACTTC
TRBV7-3	NA	TRBJ1-1	NA	CASSLIPGVNTEAFF	TGTGCCAGCAGCTTAATTCCAGGGGTGAACACTGAAGCTTTCTTT
TRBV28	NA	TRBJ1-5	TRBD1	CASSPGTGGHNQPQHF	TGTGCCAGCAGCCCCGGGACAGGGGGGCACAATCAGCCCCAGCATTTT
TRBV11-2	NA	TRBJ1-1	NA	CASSLDRTDLEAFF	TGTGCCAGCAGCTTAGATAGGACAGACCTCGAAGCTTTCTTT